The T cell receptor (beta chain) under discussion was sequenced for a study of T cells after yellow fever vaccination. Study information: SMART-Seq v4 Ultra Low Input served to prepare low-cell-number fractions.

TCRdb itself ran the 5' RACE reads through MiXCR, one entry per CDR3 protein. The sample consists of 600,000 to 750,000 distinct CDR3 sequences, 10% to 15% of them appearing once. In this sample, this clonotype turned up a few times. Its antigen is undetermined. Overall study findings and caveats: Contamination by abundant bulk-population clonotypes could be present in FACS-sorted repertoires. After the booster, nearly 98% of CD4 and 75% to 90% of CD8 primary-response clones were re-detected. Clonotypes found in both CD4 and CD8 compartments made up a small share.

The germline gives CDR1 MNHEY, CDR2 SVGEGT. CDR3 length: 13 residues. V gave up 5 bases and J gave up 2 bases, with 10 bases separating them. This specimen was PBMCs, taken on the day of the yellow fever booster vaccination. This rearrangement joins TRBV6-2 or TRBV6-3 to TRBJ2-7, with D unresolved. The receptor was derived from a man younger than 40 who received the YFV17D yellow fever vaccine. Here the CDR3 reads CASSTASPYEQYF. Here the CDR3 DNA reads TGTGCCAGCAGTACGGCTAGTCCCTACGAGCAGTACTTC.